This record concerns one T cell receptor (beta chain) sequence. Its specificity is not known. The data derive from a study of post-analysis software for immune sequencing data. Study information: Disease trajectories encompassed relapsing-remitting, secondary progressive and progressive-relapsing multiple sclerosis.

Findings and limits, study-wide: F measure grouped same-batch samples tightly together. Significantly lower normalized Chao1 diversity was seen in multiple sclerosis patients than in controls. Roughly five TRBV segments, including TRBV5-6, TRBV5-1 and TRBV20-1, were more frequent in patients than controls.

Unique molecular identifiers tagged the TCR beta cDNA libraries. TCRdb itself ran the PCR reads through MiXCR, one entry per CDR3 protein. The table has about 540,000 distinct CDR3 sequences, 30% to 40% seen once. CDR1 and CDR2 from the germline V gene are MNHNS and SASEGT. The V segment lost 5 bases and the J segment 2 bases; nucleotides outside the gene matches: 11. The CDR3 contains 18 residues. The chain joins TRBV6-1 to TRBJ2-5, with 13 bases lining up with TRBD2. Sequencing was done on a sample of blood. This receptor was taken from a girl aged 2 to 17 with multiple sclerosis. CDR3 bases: TGTGCCAGCAGTCCCGGCAGACTAGCGGGGGGTTCACAAGAGACCCAGTACTTC. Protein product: CASSPGRLAGGSQETQYF.